The following is a TCR beta chain sequence with its context. What it binds is not known. The data stem from a study of PD-L1 blockade in urothelial cancer. Study-wide context: About nine tenths of the roughly 30 patients were men whose urothelial cancer was bladder-origin.

Broader study findings: Greater 3-week expansion of tumor-associated blood clones was recorded for durable-benefit patients.

The sample's time point: pretreatment peripheral blood. Profiled with immunoSEQ multiplex PCR; TCRdb holds only in-frame clones, not every one. The data show roughly 20,000 clones, around 91% seen once. The CDR3 has 19 amino acids. CDR1 and CDR2 (germline): SGHRS, YFSETQ. The V and J ends lost 0 bases and 3 bases, in that order; junction bases with no gene match: 12. The specimen was PBMCs, collected around atezolizumab (anti-PD-L1) treatment. The gene calls are TRBV5-1 and TRBJ2-1; 10 positions agree with TRBD2. This clonotype originated in a man between 65 and 85 years old with urothelial cancer. CDR3 amino acids: CASSLGGRLAGDYYNEQFF. Written as DNA, the CDR3 is TGCGCCAGCAGCTTGGGGGGGCGTCTAGCGGGGGACTACTACAATGAGCAGTTCTTC.